A single sample is the source of the 22 T cell receptor beta chains below, sequenced in a study of OX40 agonist ivuxolimab in advanced cancers. Assay: immunoSEQ multiplex PCR; the TCRdb copy retains only in-frame clones and omits some. Seen here are 25,000 to 30,000 clones, around 87% observed once, and the top ten hold 15% to 25%. This sample comprised CD4+ or CD8+ T cells sorted from blood, obtained in a trial of the OX40 agonist ivuxolimab. The source of these receptors is an adult with an advanced solid tumor such as melanoma, head and neck, liver or kidney cancer.

V usage is TRBV7-8 and J usage is TRBJ2-7; 7 bases are shared with TRBD1. The CDR3 runs to 14 residues. Germline CDR1 and CDR2: SGHVS and FQNEAQ. The trim removed 2 bases at V and 3 bases at J, leaving 4 bases unmatched. The CDR3 DNA reads as TGTGCCAGCAGCTTATGGCAGGGGGTCTACGAGCAGTACTTC. This sequence encodes CASSLWQGVYEQYF.

The V and J genes are TRBV29-1 and TRBJ2-7; 9 bases are a match to TRBD2. The V gene's germline CDR1 is SQVTM and CDR2 ANQGSEA. The CDR3 is made up of 14 amino acids. J was trimmed by 2 bases and V by 6 bases; bases with no gene match: 8. Here the CDR3 reads CSVSGLASTYEQYF. CDR3 DNA: TGCAGCGTCTCCGGACTAGCGAGTACCTACGAGCAGTACTTC.

The rearrangement links TRBV5-4 to TRBJ1-2; 7 bases agree with TRBD1. This CDR3 region has 15 residues. Germline CDR1 SGHNT, CDR2 YYREEE (reference sequence). Trimming removed 3 bases from V and 9 bases from J; junction bases left unmatched: 14. Here the CDR3 DNA reads TGTGCCAGCAGCTCCCCATCTACAACGGACAGGAGCTACACCTTC. Translation gives CASSSPSTTDRSYTF.

The J gene is TRBJ2-7, the V gene TRBV23-1, with TRBD2 matching 12 bases. TRBV23-1 is an open reading frame, and its role is uncertain. The CDR3 spans 16 residues. Trimming cost V 4 bases and J 0 bases; bases outside gene matches: 4. The CDR3 DNA is TGCGCCAGCAGTCCTACTAGCGGGGGGCTCTCCTACGAGCAGTACTTC. Its translation: CASSPTSGGLSYEQYF.

This clone has only one observation. The rearrangement joins TRBV6-5 to TRBJ1-1; the D is unclear. Germline-derived CDR1 and CDR2 are MNHEY and SVGAGI. V dropped 10 bases and J dropped 4 bases, with 10 bases sitting between them. This CDR3 region has 11 residues. The CDR3 loop reads CATLRGTEAFF. CDR3 sequence (DNA): TGTGCCACCCTTCGGGGCACTGAAGCTTTCTTT.

This chain uses TRBV7-2 with TRBJ1-3; D is unresolved. Deletions cut 5 bases from V and 4 bases from J, with 6 bases between. The germline gives CDR1 SGHTA, CDR2 FQGNSA. The CDR3 has 12 residues. The CDR3 region is CASSPPGNTIYF. CDR3 in DNA: TGTGCCAGCAGCCCCCCGGGAAACACCATATATTTT.

The chain recombines TRBV5-1 with TRBJ2-3; weak D call: TRBD2 (6 bases). The CDR3 length is 17 residues. The germline V gene has CDR1 SGHRS and CDR2 YFSETQ. The V and J ends lost 0 bases and 5 bases respectively, with 19 bases between them. The CDR3 protein is CASSLGVWAAAGDTQYF. Here the CDR3 DNA reads TGCGCCAGCAGCTTGGGGGTCTGGGCGGCAGCGGGAGATACGCAGTATTTT. Full variable domain (remainder filled in from reference TRBV5-1 and TRBJ2-3): KAGVTQTPRYLIKTRGQQVTLSCSPISGHRSVSWYQQTPGQGLQFLFEYFSETQRNKGNFPGRFSGRQFSNSRSEMNVSTLELGDSALYLCASSLGVWAAAGDTQYFGPGTRLTVL.

The V call is TRBV6-5, the J call TRBJ2-7; 8 bases agree with TRBD1. The CDR3 is 14 residues long. Germline V CDR1 and CDR2: MNHEY, SVGAGI. V trimming: 2 bases; J trimming: 5 bases; junction bases outside the gene matches: 5. CDR3: CASSYGQGFDEQYF. Written as DNA, the CDR3 is TGTGCCAGCAGTTACGGACAGGGATTCGACGAGCAGTACTTC.

V usage is TRBV19 and J usage is TRBJ2-2; tentatively, D is TRBD1 (5 bases). The CDR3 is made up of 14 amino acids. The V gene's germline CDR1 is LNHDA and CDR2 SQIVND (reference sequence). V lost 3 bases to trimming and J lost 4 bases, with 9 bases between them. The CDR3 sequence is CASSMQGVTGELFF. The CDR3 nucleotides are TGTGCCAGTAGTATGCAAGGGGTCACCGGGGAGCTGTTTTTT.

The rearrangement links TRBV28 to TRBJ1-1, with a possible D match to TRBD1 (6 bases). The CDR3 is 14 residues long. V shed 6 bases and J shed 3 bases, with 14 bases lying between them. Germline V gene sequence: CDR1 MDHEN, CDR2 SYDVKM. CDR3 in DNA: TGTGCCAGCAGGCCCCTGGCAGGGGACACTGAAGCTTTCTTT. Its translation is CASRPLAGDTEAFF.

The J gene is TRBJ1-1, the V gene TRBV7-6; D remains unclear. V was shortened by 7 bases and J by 1 base, with 13 bases between the two germline ends. In germline, CDR1 is SGHVS, CDR2 FNYEAQ. The CDR3 extends over 14 amino acids. The CDR3 nucleotides are TGTGCCAGCACCCCTTTTACGGGGAACACTGAAGCTTTCTTT. It encodes CASTPFTGNTEAFF.

This rearrangement joins TRBV6-6 to TRBJ2-2, with unresolved D. The CDR3 is made up of 11 amino acids. V lost 6 bases and J lost 8, with 7 bases in between. CDR1 is MNHNY and CDR2 is SVGAGI in the germline V gene (reference sequence). DNA for the CDR3: TGTGCCAGCAGACTATCTGGGGAGCTGTTTTTT. Its translation: CASRLSGELFF.

This chain connects TRBV7-9 to TRBJ1-1; the match to TRBD1 covers 9 bases. V dropped 4 bases and J dropped 6; count of bases not matched to a gene: 9. The germline CDR1 and CDR2 sequences are SEHNR and FQNEAQ (reference sequence). There are 15 residues in the CDR3. CDR3 sequence (DNA): TGTGCCAGCAGCTCCCCCGGGACAGGGACCGCTGAAGCTTTCTTT. As protein: CASSSPGTGTAEAFF.

Of note for this clone: Relative to the germline gene, one junction end is altered; a read error may explain this. The rearrangement uses TRBV20-1 and TRBJ2-7, with D unresolved. Germline loops: CDR1 DFQATT, CDR2 SNEGSKA (reference sequence). The CDR3 extends over 8 amino acids. This CDR3 is CSASPGSF. The CDR3 DNA reads as TGCAGTGCTAGCCCTGGGTCCTTC.

This clone appeared once. J is TRBJ2-3 and V is TRBV19; D may be TRBD2 (6 bases). The CDR3 length is 13 residues. Germline loops: CDR1 LNHDA, CDR2 SQIVND (reference sequence). Trimming shortened V by 4 bases and J by 5 bases, and 10 bases separated the two germline ends. Written as DNA, the CDR3 is TGTGCCAGTAGTACCGCTAGCGTAGATACGCAGTATTTT. It specifies CASSTASVDTQYF.

This clone was seen a single time. The chain couples TRBV7-2 to TRBJ2-1, with TRBD1 as a possible D gene (6 bases). The CDR3 is made up of 12 amino acids. Trimming stripped 10 bases from V and 4 bases from J, with 11 bases between. Looked up from germline, CDR1 is SGHTA and CDR2 is FQGNSA. CDR3 DNA: TGTGCCACCCTACAGGGTTACAATGAGCAGTTCTTC. It specifies CATLQGYNEQFF.

This clone appeared a few times. The chain carries TRBV28 and TRBJ2-5; the D gene is possibly TRBD2 (6 bases). CDR1 MDHEN and CDR2 SYDVKM come from the germline V gene. Between the trimmed V and J ends, which lost 5 bases and 3 bases, there was a span of 13 bases. The length of the CDR3 is 14 residues. Written as DNA, the CDR3 is TGTGCCAGCAGTCCCGGGACTGTCGAAGAGACCCAGTACTTC. Translating it yields CASSPGTVEETQYF.

CDR3 DNA sequence: TGTGCCAGCAGTTTAGTTCTGACAGGGGATAGCAATCAGCCCCAGCATTTT. Residues: CASSLVLTGDSNQPQHF. This sequence joins TRBV28 and TRBJ1-5, with 8 bases matching TRBD1. Per germline, CDR1 MDHEN and CDR2 SYDVKM. V trimming: 2 bases; J trimming: 0 bases; junction bases outside the gene matches: 6. The CDR3 is 17 amino acids.

This sequence joins TRBV5-6 and TRBJ1-6; TRBD1 might be the D (5 bases). The CDR3 runs 12 residues. With 4 bases removed from V and 8 bases from J, the gap between germline ends came to 7 bases. Germline-derived CDR1 and CDR2 are SGHDT and YYEEEE. The CDR3 region is CASSRDYSPLHF. The CDR3 region has the DNA TGTGCCAGCAGCCGGGACTATTCACCCCTCCACTTT.

The chain combines TRBV7-9 with TRBJ1-1, with D possibly TRBD1 on 6 matching bases. This CDR3 contains 14 residues. The germline V gene has CDR1 SEHNR and CDR2 FQNEAQ (reference sequence). V was cut by 5 bases and J by 5 bases, with 15 bases left in between. The CDR3 here is CASSLQGAITEAFF. CDR3 bases: TGTGCCAGCAGCCTACAGGGCGCTATTACTGAAGCTTTCTTT.

This clone was picked up a small number of times. This rearrangement joins TRBV5-1 to TRBJ2-1; D may match TRBD1 or TRBD2 (6 bases each). V dropped 5 bases and J dropped 4 bases, with 16 bases sitting between them. CDR1 and CDR2 (germline): SGHRS, YFSETQ. This CDR3 has 15 residues. In DNA form, the CDR3 reads TGCGCCAGCAGGGGGAAGGGGGGCCTGTACAATGAGCAGTTCTTC. As protein: CASRGKGGLYNEQFF.

V is TRBV6-6 and J is TRBJ2-5; 9 positions agree with TRBD2. The CDR3 contains 11 residues. Germline V gene lookup returns CDR1 MNHNY and CDR2 SVGAGI (reference sequence). Written as DNA, the CDR3 is TGTGGTAGCGGGAGAGAGGAGACCCAGTACTTC. It translates to CGSGREETQYF.